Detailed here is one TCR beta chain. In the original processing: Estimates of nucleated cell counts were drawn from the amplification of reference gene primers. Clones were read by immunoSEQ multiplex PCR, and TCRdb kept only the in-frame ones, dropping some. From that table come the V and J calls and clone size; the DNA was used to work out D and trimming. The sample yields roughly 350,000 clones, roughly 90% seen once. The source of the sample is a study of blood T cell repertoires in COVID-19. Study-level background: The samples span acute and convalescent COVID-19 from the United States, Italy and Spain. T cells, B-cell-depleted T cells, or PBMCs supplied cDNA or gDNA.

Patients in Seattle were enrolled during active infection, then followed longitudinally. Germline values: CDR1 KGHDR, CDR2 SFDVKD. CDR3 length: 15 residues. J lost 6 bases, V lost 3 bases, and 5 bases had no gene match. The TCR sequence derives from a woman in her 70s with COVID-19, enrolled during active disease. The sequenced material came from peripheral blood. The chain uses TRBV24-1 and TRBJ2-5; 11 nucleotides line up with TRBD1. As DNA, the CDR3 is TGTGCCACCAGTGATCCCGGACAGGGGGCAAAGACCCAGTACTTC. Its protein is CATSDPGQGAKTQYF.